These T cell receptor beta chains were read from a single sample in a study of vaccination and CD4 T cells after COVID-19. These TCRs are of unknown antigen specificity. MiXCR, applied by TCRdb to the PCR reads, yields one record per CDR3 protein. Of 20,000 to 25,000 distinct CDR3 sequences listed, about 42% are singletons. Sequenced here: CD4+ T cells from blood, cultured in vitro, sampled before SARS-CoV-2 vaccination. These receptors all come from a human donor who received a COVID-19 vaccine. The CDR3 runs from the conserved cysteine through the conserved F or W. The D gene is left open where the match is weak. Clone size is stated in some rows and not others, as once, few, many or a class when expanded.

D gene | CDR3 length | J gene | V gene | clone size | CDR3 protein | CDR3 DNA
NA | 16 | TRBJ1-3 | TRBV20-1 | NA | CSAALEGGSSGNTIYF | TGCAGTGCTGCTCTTGAGGGGGGGAGCTCTGGAAACACCATATATTTT
NA | 11 | TRBJ1-6 | TRBV6-5 | NA | CASSFMSSLHF | TGTGCCAGCAGTTTCATGTCGTCCCTCCACTTT
NA | 15 | TRBJ1-4 | TRBV18 | NA | CASSPREGNSEKLFF | TGTGCCAGCTCACCGAGGGAGGGGAATAGCGAAAAACTGTTTTTT
NA | 16 | TRBJ2-3 | TRBV23-1 | NA | CASSQTRGSSTDTQYF | TGCGCCAGCAGTCAAACGAGGGGAAGTAGCACAGATACGCAGTATTTT
NA | 15 | TRBJ2-7 | TRBV6-1 | NA | CASSDGVRGPLKQYF | TGTGCCAGCAGTGACGGTGTGCGGGGGCCTTTAAAGCAGTACTTC
NA | 13 | TRBJ1-1 | TRBV10-1 | NA | CASSPTRDTEAFF | TGCGCCAGCAGCCCTACGAGGGACACTGAAGCTTTCTTT
NA | 17 | TRBJ2-1 | TRBV20-1 | NA | CSARDGYRDFDYNEQFF | TGCAGTGCTAGAGATGGATACCGGGACTTCGACTACAATGAGCAGTTCTTC
TRBD2 | 16 | TRBJ2-7 | TRBV20-1 | few | CSAGTSGGFSSYEQYF | TGCAGTGCCGGGACTAGCGGGGGTTTTAGCTCCTACGAGCAGTACTTC
NA | 13 | TRBJ2-1 | TRBV20-1 | NA | CSARGRQYNEQFF | TGCAGTGCTAGAGGACGGCAATACAATGAGCAGTTCTTC
NA | 13 | TRBJ1-2 | TRBV7-2 | NA | CASSLNGQGGYTF | TGTGCCAGCAGCTTAAACGGGCAGGGAGGCTACACCTTC
NA | 14 | TRBJ1-5 | TRBV6-1 | NA | CASTVRDADQPQHF | TGTGCCAGCACCGTACGGGACGCCGATCAGCCCCAGCATTTT
TRBD2 | 16 | TRBJ2-5 | TRBV20-1 | NA | CSALGLAGGPMKTQYF | TGCAGTGCCCTGGGACTAGCGGGGGGGCCGATGAAGACCCAGTACTTC
TRBD2 | 14 | TRBJ2-7 | TRBV20-1 | few | CSARQAGEYEKQYF | TGCAGTGCTAGACAAGCGGGGGAGTACGAGAAGCAGTACTTC
NA | 13 | TRBJ1-5 | TRBV6-1 | NA | CASSVQGYQPQHF | TGTGCCAGCTCAGTCCAGGGGTATCAGCCCCAGCATTTT
NA | 14 | TRBJ2-3 | TRBV5-1 | NA | CASSSDSLGDTQYF | TGCGCCAGCAGCTCCGACAGTCTTGGGGATACGCAGTATTTT
TRBD1 | 14 | TRBJ1-2 | TRBV29-1 | few | CSVTGGGTGVGYTF | TGCAGCGTCACCGGGGGGGGAACAGGGGTTGGCTACACCTTC
NA | 14 | TRBJ2-7 | TRBV9 | NA | CASSRGARGSEQYF | TGTGCCAGCAGCAGGGGAGCACGGGGGAGCGAGCAGTACTTC